A selection of T cell receptor beta chains follows, all from one sample in a study of glioma-infiltrating T cells after dendritic cell vaccination. TCRdb's table, derived via immunoSEQ multiplex PCR, lists solely in-frame clones and lacks some. The sample consists of about 73,000 clones, approximately 80% of them appearing once. The source was blood, collected before dendritic cell vaccination. The receptors originated from a human donor with glioblastoma. CDR3s include the opening cysteine and the closing phenylalanine or tryptophan. Not all rows give a size; the values are once, few, many and, for expanded clones, a class.

v_call clone_size cdr3_aa
TRBV19 NA CASASGETQYF
TRBV6-6 NA CASSSKTGVLNTEAFF
TRBV2 NA CASHWGGATDTQYF
TRBV5-1 NA CASRPTRNQETQYF
TRBV29-1 NA CSVTGQAGSTEAFF
TRBV19 NA CASSMRTGLGANNEQFF
TRBV25-1 NA CASSDVDRPLYGYTF
TRBV5-1 NA CASSLGPTGGAPHYGYTF
TRBV29-1 NA CSVSQGSQPQHF
TRBV5-8 NA CASSLGLAGMDEQFF
TRBV5-4 few CASSFPLTSGAPGELFF
TRBV4-1 NA CASSQGTADTDTQYF
TRBV7-6 NA CASSPIGGENTEAFF
TRBV7-6 NA CASSLAGGVSGELFF
TRBV18 NA CASSPPTSGNTIYF
TRBV15 NA CATSTNRGSYNEQFF
TRBV19 NA CASSARDRGRNTGELFF
TRBV25-1 NA CASSGVNGNTIYF
TRBV5-4 NA CASSLALRGSSGNTIYF
TRBV9 NA CASSEGYGAWREGETDTQYF
TRBV7-9 NA CASSPGTDENIQYF
TRBV2 NA CASRTTSGSNQPQHF
TRBV11-2 NA CASSPSLAGGQETQYF
TRBV10-3 NA CAITGTGGAEQYF
TRBV29-1 NA CSVESPRGRGDGYTF
TRBV10-2 NA CASSESRDRNTQYF
TRBV7-9 NA CASRRGGASGGLRTGELFF
TRBV5-1 NA CASSDIQGGSSYEQYF
TRBV12-5 NA CASGLVPGYGYTF
TRBV5-6 NA CASSQGPGANVLTF
TRBV28 NA CASSLSVQGRVDF
TRBV7-3 NA CASSLAGTGNTDTQYF
TRBV2 NA CASSGQGYEQYF
TRBV6-5 NA CASSRTSAVYEQFF
TRBV20-1 NA CSAPRGYEQYF
TRBV2 once CASRETGRGTEAFF
TRBV9 NA CASSVVPTSGSSTDTQYF
TRBV9 NA CASSVAGNTEQFF
TRBV28 NA CASTHGGSGNTIYF
TRBV5-4 NA CASSPTAGSSYNEQFF
TRBV19 NA CASSMVPGEQFF
TRBV6-1 NA CASNSGRTYGYTF
TRBV2 once CASRGDSNWIRRQETQYF
TRBV6-6 NA CATLQPGQGNYGYTF
TRBV13 few CASSLAAGIGEQYF
TRBV7-9 NA CASSLARGGSHGYTF
TRBV6-1 NA CASSGLAGVDNEQFF
TRBV19 NA CASSIGRVTSNYGYTF
TRBV6-4 medium-sized CASSDSIAGGHEQFF
TRBV7-3 once CASSLDTMNTEAFF
TRBV2 NA CASSVAKTGGGYTF
TRBV30 NA CAWSGAGVYQPQHF
TRBV18 NA CASSPSELEGYTF
TRBV5-4 NA CASSSDRTDYGYTF
TRBV19 NA CASSKGQGLNQPQHF
TRBV4-1 NA CASSRLTLSNEKLFF
TRBV19 NA CASSDGTGVVGNQPQHF
TRBV5-5 NA CASSLGQISNQPQHF
TRBV12-1 NA CASSFVHPDRTYEQYF